The rows below give T cell receptor beta chains drawn from one sample of a study of lymphopenia after photon versus proton radiotherapy. Data came from immunoSEQ multiplex PCR; TCRdb stores just in-frame clones and leaves some out. Of approximately 91,000 clones listed, around 83% are singletons. Sample: peripheral blood, taken from a patient treated with proton-based radiotherapy. The receptors shown here come from a man aged 55 to 69 with pancreatic cancer. The CDR3 runs from the conserved cysteine through the conserved F or W. The D gene is left open where the match is weak. Where a row states a size, it is once, few, many or the class of an expanded clone; other rows omit it.

v_gene	d_gene	abundance	j_gene	CDR3aa	CDR3nt
TRBV7-9	-	-	TRBJ1-1	CASSAREGGLNTEAFF	TGTGCCAGCAGCGCGAGAGAGGGGGGCCTGAACACTGAAGCTTTCTTT
TRBV6-6	-	-	TRBJ1-1	CASSPTGINTEAFF	TGTGCCAGCAGTCCGACGGGTATAAACACTGAAGCTTTCTTT
TRBV28	-	-	TRBJ1-4	CASSLPGPNEKLFF	TGTGCCAGCAGTTTGCCAGGGCCGAATGAAAAACTGTTTTTT
TRBV19	TRBD2	few	TRBJ2-2	CASSLGASGSSTGELFF	TGTGCCAGTAGTTTAGGGGCTAGCGGGAGTTCCACCGGGGAGCTGTTTTTT
TRBV7-9	-	-	TRBJ1-4	CASSSAGSTGEKLFF	TGTGCCAGCAGCTCCGCAGGGTCTACCGGTGAAAAACTGTTTTTT
TRBV11-1	-	-	TRBJ1-2	CASSYGGAANYGYTF	TGTGCCAGCAGCTACGGGGGGGCAGCTAACTATGGCTACACCTTC
TRBV6-6	TRBD1	-	TRBJ1-3	CASSYSAGGSGNTIYF	TGTGCCAGCAGTTACTCGGCAGGGGGTTCTGGAAACACCATATATTTT
TRBV6-5	-	few	TRBJ2-7	CASSYSGGGGYEQYF	TGTGCCAGCAGTTACTCGGGGGGAGGTGGCTACGAGCAGTACTTC
TRBV7-9	TRBD2	-	TRBJ2-3	CASSKTSGTIDTQYF	TGTGCCAGCAGTAAGACTAGCGGGACGATAGATACGCAGTATTTT
TRBV19	-	many	TRBJ1-5	CASNPLALGNQPQHF	TGTGCCAGTAACCCGCTGGCTTTAGGGAATCAGCCCCAGCATTTT
TRBV18	TRBD1	-	TRBJ2-1	CASSPPGQGEVQFF	TGTGCCAGCTCACCACCAGGCCAGGGGGAAGTGCAGTTCTTC
TRBV6-4	-	-	TRBJ2-3	CASSASKGQTSTDTQYF	TGTGCCAGCAGTGCCTCCAAAGGACAGACTAGCACAGATACGCAGTATTTT
TRBV6-1	-	-	TRBJ1-2	CASSESRGSYGYTF	TGTGCCAGCAGTGAATCTCGGGGATCCTATGGCTACACCTTC
TRBV7-9	TRBD1	-	TRBJ2-1	CASSLPRDSTNEQFF	TGTGCCAGCAGCTTACCTAGGGACAGCACCAATGAGCAGTTCTTC
TRBV11-2	TRBD2	-	TRBJ2-1	CASSWAGTSGAGEQFF	TGTGCCAGCAGCTGGGCCGGGACTAGTGGGGCCGGTGAGCAGTTCTTC
TRBV7-8	TRBD2	-	TRBJ2-6	CASSLVAGVNVLTF	TGTGCCAGCAGCTTAGTAGCGGGCGTCAACGTCCTGACTTTC
TRBV5-4	-	few	TRBJ2-1	CASSTYNNEQFF	TGTGCCAGCAGCACCTATAACAATGAGCAGTTCTTC
TRBV7-2	-	-	TRBJ2-3	CASSLGRRADTQYF	TGTGCCAGCAGCTTAGGTCGGAGAGCAGATACGCAGTATTTT
TRBV11-2	-	-	TRBJ2-2	CASSTLGTTNTGELFF	TGTGCCAGCAGCACTCTCGGGACAACGAACACCGGGGAGCTGTTTTTT
TRBV28	TRBD1	-	TRBJ2-7	CASSLSRQGAFYEQYF	TGTGCCAGCAGTTTATCGAGACAGGGGGCGTTCTACGAGCAGTACTTC
TRBV11-2	-	-	TRBJ1-1	CASSLVQGATEAFF	TGTGCCAGCAGCCTGGTTCAGGGTGCCACTGAAGCTTTCTTT
TRBV7-8	-	-	TRBJ1-1	CASSHADGGRAEAFF	TGTGCCAGCAGCCACGCCGACGGGGGGAGGGCTGAAGCTTTCTTT
TRBV7-9	-	-	TRBJ2-1	CASSLELVNEQFF	TGTGCCAGCAGCTTAGAACTAGTCAATGAGCAGTTCTTC
TRBV2	-	-	TRBJ2-4	CASSEARGTKNIQYF	TGTGCCAGCAGTGAAGCTCGCGGCACCAAAAACATTCAGTACTTC
TRBV5-4	-	-	TRBJ1-1	CASSSQGSRTEAFF	TGTGCCAGCAGCTCCCAGGGTAGTCGGACTGAAGCTTTCTTT
TRBV7-2	TRBD2	-	TRBJ2-7	CASSLVGGSPYEQYF	TGTGCCAGCAGCTTAGTTGGCGGGAGCCCCTACGAGCAGTACTTC
TRBV30	TRBD2	-	TRBJ2-7	CAWSVSGRIEQYF	TGTGCCTGGAGTGTTAGCGGGAGGATCGAGCAGTACTTC
TRBV4-3	TRBD2	-	TRBJ2-1	CASSQAGGSYNEQFF	TGCGCCAGCAGCCAAGCGGGAGGTTCCTACAATGAGCAGTTCTTC
TRBV5-1	-	-	TRBJ1-1	CASSFSPAGATNTEAFF	TGCGCCAGCAGCTTCTCGCCCGCGGGGGCCACGAACACTGAAGCTTTCTTT
TRBV27	TRBD1	-	TRBJ1-2	CASSLGTGGSNYGYTF	TGTGCCAGCAGTTTAGGAACAGGGGGCTCTAACTATGGCTACACCTTC
TRBV19	-	-	TRBJ2-1	CASRLVGSYNEQFF	TGTGCCAGCCGACTGGTTGGCTCCTACAATGAGCAGTTCTTC
TRBV2	TRBD1	-	TRBJ1-4	CASSAGTGNEKLFF	TGTGCCAGCAGTGCCGGGACAGGGAATGAAAAACTGTTTTTT
TRBV18	TRBD1	once	TRBJ1-1	CASSPPPRTGGHTEAFF	TGTGCCAGCTCACCACCTCCAAGGACAGGGGGGCACACTGAAGCTTTCTTT
TRBV27	TRBD2	-	TRBJ2-3	CASSFGLAETDTQYF	TGTGCCAGCAGTTTCGGACTAGCGGAGACAGATACGCAGTATTTT
TRBV5-1	-	-	TRBJ2-7	CASSLGQILDEQYF	TGCGCCAGCAGCTTGGGACAGATACTGGACGAGCAGTACTTC
TRBV5-1	TRBD1	-	TRBJ1-2	CASSSQGADYGYTF	TGCGCCAGCAGCTCTCAGGGGGCAGATTATGGCTACACCTTC
TRBV10-3	-	once	TRBJ2-3	CAINERQTDTQYF	TGTGCCATCAATGAACGTCAGACAGATACGCAGTATTTT
TRBV29-1	-	-	TRBJ2-7	CSVVAYEQYF	TGCAGCGTTGTGGCCTACGAGCAGTACTTC
TRBV28	TRBD1	-	TRBJ2-7	CASSLPLGQGRKQYF	TGTGCCAGCAGTTTGCCCCTGGGACAGGGGAGGAAGCAGTACTTC
TRBV19	-	-	TRBJ1-1	CASSIDAGNTEAFF	TGTGCCAGTAGTATAGATGCAGGGAACACTGAAGCTTTCTTT
TRBV29-1	-	-	TRBJ1-3	CSVVGGNSGNTIYF	TGCAGCGTAGTAGGGGGGAACTCTGGAAACACCATATATTTT
TRBV28	-	-	TRBJ1-2	CASSLTNRVVYGYTF	TGTGCCAGCAGTTTAACTAACAGGGTAGTCTATGGCTACACCTTC
TRBV6-5	TRBD2	-	TRBJ2-3	CASSLAGGPTDTQYF	TGTGCCAGCAGTCTAGCGGGAGGGCCAACAGATACGCAGTATTTT
TRBV6-1	-	-	TRBJ1-2	CASSGTLVGGYTF	TGTGCCAGCAGTGGGACGCTTGTGGGTGGCTACACCTTC
TRBV11-2	-	-	TRBJ2-3	CASSLNWGADTQYF	TGTGCCAGCAGCTTAAACTGGGGCGCAGATACGCAGTATTTT
TRBV28	-	-	TRBJ2-7	CAIRGKRTYEQYF	TGTGCCATTCGGGGGAAAAGGACCTACGAGCAGTACTTC
TRBV29-1	TRBD2	-	TRBJ2-7	CSYSGSDEQYF	TGCAGCTATAGCGGGAGCGACGAGCAGTACTTC
TRBV29-1	TRBD2	once	TRBJ2-3	CSVEARSGSYTDTQYF	TGCAGCGTTGAAGCCCGTAGCGGGAGTTACACAGATACGCAGTATTTT
TRBV30	-	-	TRBJ1-2	CAWFNKGPGYTF	TGTGCCTGGTTTAACAAAGGGCCGGGCTACACCTTC
TRBV7-2	-	once	TRBJ1-4	CASSLVPSGGNEKLFF	TGTGCCAGCAGCTTAGTACCCTCGGGAGGTAATGAAAAACTGTTTTTT
TRBV5-1	-	-	TRBJ1-1	CASSLYRTANTEAFF	TGCGCCAGCAGCTTGTATCGGACGGCGAACACTGAAGCTTTCTTT
TRBV28	-	-	TRBJ2-7	CASGFAGETYEQYF	TGTGCCAGCGGTTTCGCAGGAGAAACCTACGAGCAGTACTTC
TRBV27	-	-	TRBJ2-7	CASSPSRAVLSYEQYF	TGTGCCAGCAGTCCAAGCAGAGCGGTCCTCTCCTACGAGCAGTACTTC
TRBV6-6	TRBD2	few	TRBJ2-2	CASNSGKTGELFF	TGTGCCAGCAATAGCGGGAAGACCGGGGAGCTGTTTTTT
TRBV28	-	-	TRBJ2-2	CASIHGGNTGELFF	TGTGCCAGCATCCATGGGGGTAACACCGGGGAGCTGTTTTTT